The T cell receptor (beta chain) described here comes from a study of STAT3 mutations in large granular lymphocyte leukemia. Study-wide background: Roughly half of the longitudinally sequenced T-LGLL patients carried detectable canonical activating STAT3 mutations.

J lost 5 bases, V lost 1 base, and 5 bases had no gene match. The CDR3 is 14 residues long. Looked up from germline, CDR1 is SQVTM and CDR2 is ANQGSEA. Broader study findings: In several patients, dominant TCR clone burden exceeded STAT3 mutant burden, suggesting STAT3 mutation arose secondarily. TCR clonotype switching after therapy occurred in 6 of 18 patients. At least one immunodominant TCR beta clonotype appeared in every T-cell large granular lymphocyte leukemia patient.

Turning to this clone: Its antigen is unidentified.

Sequencing used immunoSEQ multiplex PCR; TCRdb keeps in-frame clones, though not all of them. The table has under 10,000 clones, approximately 87% seen once. The source of this sequence is a man older than 75 with T-cell large granular lymphocyte leukemia. Some clones in this sample may be carry-over from other donors' samples. The chain joins TRBV29-1 to TRBJ1-3; 7 bases line up with TRBD1. Input material: peripheral blood mononuclear cells. CDR3 in DNA: TGCAGCGTTGAAGGGGACAGTCTCCGAAACACCATATATTTT. It codes for CSVEGDSLRNTIYF.